A single T cell receptor (beta chain) is shown here with its context. Using immunoSEQ multiplex PCR, the repertoire was profiled, and TCRdb retains in-frame clones only, with some absent. The data contain some 120,000 clones, approximately 82% of them singletons. This specimen belongs to a study of blood T cell repertoires in COVID-19. V lost 2 bases to trimming and J lost 4 bases, with 8 bases between them. This CDR3 has 14 amino acids. CDR1 and CDR2 (germline): LGHDT, YNNKEL (reference sequence). V usage is TRBV3-1 (or the pseudogene TRBV3-2) and J usage is TRBJ2-2; tentatively, D is TRBD1 (5 bases). The specimen was peripheral blood. The source of this sequence is a man in his 70s with active or convalescent COVID-19. CDR3 in DNA: TGTGCCAGCAGCCAACAGGGTGGCACCGGGGAGCTGTTTTTT. Protein sequence: CASSQQGGTGELFF.